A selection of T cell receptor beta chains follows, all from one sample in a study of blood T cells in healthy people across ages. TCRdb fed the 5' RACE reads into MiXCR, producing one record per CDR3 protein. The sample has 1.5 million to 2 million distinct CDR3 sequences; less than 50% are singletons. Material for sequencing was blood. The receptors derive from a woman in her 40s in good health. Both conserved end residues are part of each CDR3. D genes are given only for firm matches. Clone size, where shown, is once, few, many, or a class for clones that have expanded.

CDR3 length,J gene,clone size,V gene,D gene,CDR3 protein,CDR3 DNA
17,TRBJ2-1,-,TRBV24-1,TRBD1,CATSDQGRDRGRNEQFF,TGTGCCACCAGTGACCAGGGCCGGGACAGGGGTCGCAATGAGCAGTTCTTC
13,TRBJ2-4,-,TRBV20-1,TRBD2,CSAMGLVENIQYF,TGCAGTGCCATGGGACTAGTCGAAAACATTCAGTACTTC
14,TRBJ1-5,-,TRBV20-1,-,CSARDHRRGQPQHF,TGCAGTGCTAGAGATCACAGGCGCGGGCAGCCCCAGCATTTT
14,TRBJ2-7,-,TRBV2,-,CASSDRARVYEQYF,TGTGCCAGCAGTGACAGGGCCCGCGTTTACGAGCAGTACTTC
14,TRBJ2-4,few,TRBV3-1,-,CASSQGTTKNIQYF,TGTGCCAGCAGCCAAGGGACTACAAAAAACATTCAGTACTTC
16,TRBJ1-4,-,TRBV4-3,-,CASSPVRQGGDEKLFF,TGCGCCAGCAGCCCCGTTCGTCAGGGCGGGGATGAAAAACTGTTTTTT
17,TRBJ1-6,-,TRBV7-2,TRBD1,CASSFHRDRHYNSPLHF,TGTGCCAGCAGCTTTCACCGGGACAGGCACTATAATTCACCCCTCCACTTT
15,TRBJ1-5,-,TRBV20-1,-,CSARGDTLSNQPQHF,TGCAGTGCTAGAGGGGACACCCTTAGCAATCAGCCCCAGCATTTT
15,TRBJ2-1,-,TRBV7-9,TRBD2,CASSISTGTIYEQFF,TGTGCCAGCAGCATATCGACCGGGACTATCTATGAGCAGTTCTTC
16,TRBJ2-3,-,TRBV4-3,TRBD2,CASSQYRLAEEDTQYF,TGCGCCAGCAGCCAATATCGACTAGCGGAGGAAGATACGCAGTATTTT
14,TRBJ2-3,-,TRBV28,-,CASSLAAEPDTRYF,TGTGCCAGCAGTTTAGCGGCAGAACCAGATACGCGGTATTTT
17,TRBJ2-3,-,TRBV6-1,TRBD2,CASSSTELAVITDTQYF,TGTGCCAGCAGCTCCACCGAGCTAGCGGTTATCACAGATACGCAGTATTTT
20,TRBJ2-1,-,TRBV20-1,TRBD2,CSGGLAGGIDDRSSYNEQFF,TGCAGTGGCGGACTAGCGGGGGGAATTGACGATAGGAGCTCCTACAATGAGCAGTTCTTC
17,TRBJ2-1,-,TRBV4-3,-,CASSQDPNTGYVNEQFF,TGCGCCAGCAGCCAAGATCCGAACACAGGGTATGTGAATGAGCAGTTCTTC
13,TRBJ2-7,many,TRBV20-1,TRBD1,CSAVTDRGNEQYF,TGCAGTGCAGTGACGGACAGGGGCAACGAGCAGTACTTC
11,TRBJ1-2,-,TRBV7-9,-,CATAGNYGYTF,TGTGCCACCGCAGGGAACTATGGCTACACCTTC
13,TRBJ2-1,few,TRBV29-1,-,CSVSTEAYNEQFF,TGCAGCGTTTCGACAGAAGCGTACAATGAGCAGTTCTTC
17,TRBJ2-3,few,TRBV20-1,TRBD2,CSARIPGGTLSTDTQYF,TGCAGTGCTAGAATCCCCGGGGGGACCCTTAGCACAGATACGCAGTATTTT
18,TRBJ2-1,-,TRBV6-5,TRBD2,CASSYSRGLAGGHNEQFF,TGTGCCAGCAGTTACTCCCGGGGACTAGCGGGGGGTCACAATGAGCAGTTCTTC
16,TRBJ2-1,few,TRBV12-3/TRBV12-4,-,CASTTRGELPYNEQFF,TGTGCCAGCACCACGAGGGGCGAGCTTCCCTACAATGAGCAGTTCTTC
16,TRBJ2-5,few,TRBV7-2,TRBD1,CASSLVGTGAGETQYF,TGTGCCAGCAGCTTAGTCGGGACAGGGGCGGGGGAGACCCAGTACTTC
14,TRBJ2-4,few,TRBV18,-,CASSPQGPKNIQYF,TGTGCCAGCTCACCGCAGGGCCCCAAAAACATTCAGTACTTC
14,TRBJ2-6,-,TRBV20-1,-,CSAYREGGANVLTF,TGCAGTGCTTACAGGGAAGGTGGGGCCAACGTCCTGACTTTC
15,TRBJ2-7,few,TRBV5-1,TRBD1,CASSLDRGQTYEQYF,TGCGCCAGCAGCCTGGACAGGGGGCAAACCTACGAGCAGTACTTC
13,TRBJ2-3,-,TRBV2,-,CASNLDHTDTQYF,TGTGCCAGCAACCTCGACCATACAGATACGCAGTATTTT
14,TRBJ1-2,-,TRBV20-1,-,CSARHAGYDYGYTF,TGCAGTGCCAGGCACGCAGGGTATGACTATGGCTACACCTTC
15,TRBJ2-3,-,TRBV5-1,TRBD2,CASSSGGAVADTQYF,TGCGCCAGCAGCTCCGGGGGGGCCGTGGCAGATACGCAGTATTTT
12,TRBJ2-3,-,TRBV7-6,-,CAGSLGGDTQYF,TGTGCCGGCAGCTTAGGAGGGGATACGCAGTATTTT
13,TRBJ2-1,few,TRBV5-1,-,CASSLEVRREQFF,TGCGCCAGCAGCTTGGAAGTCAGGAGGGAGCAGTTCTTC
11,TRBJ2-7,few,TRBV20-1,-,CSARGGHEQYF,TGCAGTGCTAGAGGGGGGCACGAGCAGTACTTC
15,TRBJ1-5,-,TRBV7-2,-,CASSLVSYSNQPQHF,TGTGCCAGCAGCTTAGTGTCCTATAGCAATCAGCCCCAGCATTTT
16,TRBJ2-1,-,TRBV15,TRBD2,CATFQLAGGPYNEQFF,TGTGCCACCTTCCAACTAGCGGGGGGACCCTACAATGAGCAGTTCTTC
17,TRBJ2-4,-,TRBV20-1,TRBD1,CSAIPENRGRAKNIQYF,TGCAGTGCTATCCCCGAAAACAGGGGGCGAGCCAAAAACATTCAGTACTTC
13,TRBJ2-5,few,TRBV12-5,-,CASGLELGETQYF,TGTGCTAGTGGTTTGGAACTTGGGGAGACCCAGTACTTC
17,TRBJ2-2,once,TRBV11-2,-,CASSVLRGTANTGELFF,TGTGCCAGCAGCGTACTGCGGGGTACCGCGAACACCGGGGAGCTGTTTTTT
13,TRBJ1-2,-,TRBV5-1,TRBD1,CASTETGDYGYTF,TGCGCCAGCACAGAGACAGGGGACTATGGCTACACCTTC
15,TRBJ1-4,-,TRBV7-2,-,CASSSQEGTNEKLFF,TGTGCCAGCAGCTCCCAAGAGGGAACGAATGAAAAACTGTTTTTT
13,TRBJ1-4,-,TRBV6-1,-,CASSISINEKLFF,TGTGCCAGCAGTATAAGTATTAATGAAAAACTGTTTTTT
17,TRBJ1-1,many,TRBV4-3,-,CASSHPPGGGMNTEAFF,TGCGCCAGCAGCCATCCTCCTGGCGGCGGGATGAACACTGAAGCTTTCTTT
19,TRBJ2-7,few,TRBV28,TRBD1,CASRERGYKTGTAAYEQYF,TGTGCCAGCAGGGAAAGGGGATATAAGACCGGGACAGCAGCCTACGAGCAGTACTTC
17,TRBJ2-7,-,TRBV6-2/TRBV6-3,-,CASSYNWWNSRSYEQYF,TGTGCCAGCAGTTACAATTGGTGGAATTCGAGGTCCTACGAGCAGTACTTC
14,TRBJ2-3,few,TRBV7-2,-,CASSLGAFTDTQYF,TGTGCCAGCAGCTTAGGAGCCTTCACAGATACGCAGTATTTT
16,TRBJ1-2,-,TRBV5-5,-,CASSLDPGGLNYGYTF,TGTGCCAGCAGCTTGGATCCGGGGGGGCTTAACTATGGCTACACCTTC
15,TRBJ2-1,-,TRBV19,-,CASSSPGRVENEQFF,TGTGCCAGTAGTTCTCCAGGCAGAGTAGAAAATGAGCAGTTCTTC
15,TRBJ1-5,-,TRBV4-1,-,CASSQIWQGDQPQHF,TGCGCCAGCAGCCAAATTTGGCAGGGAGATCAGCCCCAGCATTTT
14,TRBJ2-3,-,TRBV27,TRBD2,CASSGGLASDTQYF,TGTGCCAGCAGTGGAGGACTAGCTTCAGATACGCAGTATTTT
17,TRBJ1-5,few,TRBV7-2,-,CASSYQTAPYSNQPQHF,TGTGCCAGCAGTTATCAGACGGCGCCCTATAGCAATCAGCCCCAGCATTTT
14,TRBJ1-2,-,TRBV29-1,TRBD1,CSVQSPQGVYGYTF,TGCAGCGTTCAGTCACCTCAGGGGGTCTATGGCTACACCTTC
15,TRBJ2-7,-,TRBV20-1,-,CSARGMAGNSYEQYF,TGCAGTGCTAGAGGAATGGCAGGTAACTCCTACGAGCAGTACTTC
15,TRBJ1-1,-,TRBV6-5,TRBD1,CASIGDRIMNTEAFF,TGTGCCAGCATTGGGGACAGAATCATGAACACTGAAGCTTTCTTT
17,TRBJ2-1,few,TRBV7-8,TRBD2,CASSLLRRGAFYNEQFF,TGTGCCAGCAGCTTACTTCGGCGGGGGGCTTTCTACAATGAGCAGTTCTTC
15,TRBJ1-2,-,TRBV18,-,CASSPPSGSSYGYTF,TGTGCCAGCTCACCCCCTTCGGGCAGCTCCTATGGCTACACCTTC
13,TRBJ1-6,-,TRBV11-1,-,CASSPGDDSPLHF,TGTGCCAGCAGCCCAGGGGACGATTCACCCCTCCACTTT
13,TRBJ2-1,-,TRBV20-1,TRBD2,CSPLAGGPNEQFF,TGCTCACCCCTAGCGGGGGGGCCAAATGAGCAGTTCTTC
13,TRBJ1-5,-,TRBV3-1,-,CASSQEGTQPQHF,TGTGCCAGCAGCCAAGAAGGGACCCAGCCCCAGCATTTT
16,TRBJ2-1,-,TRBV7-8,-,CASSLGAGPTYNEQFF,TGTGCCAGCAGCTTAGGGGCGGGGCCCACCTACAATGAGCAGTTCTTC
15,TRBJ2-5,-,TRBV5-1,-,CASSPSSGPQETQYF,TGCGCCAGCAGCCCCTCTTCCGGGCCCCAGGAGACCCAGTACTTC
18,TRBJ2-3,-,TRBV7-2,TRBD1,CASSSTGTGGVGTDTQYF,TGTGCCAGCAGCTCAACCGGGACAGGGGGTGTTGGCACAGATACGCAGTATTTT